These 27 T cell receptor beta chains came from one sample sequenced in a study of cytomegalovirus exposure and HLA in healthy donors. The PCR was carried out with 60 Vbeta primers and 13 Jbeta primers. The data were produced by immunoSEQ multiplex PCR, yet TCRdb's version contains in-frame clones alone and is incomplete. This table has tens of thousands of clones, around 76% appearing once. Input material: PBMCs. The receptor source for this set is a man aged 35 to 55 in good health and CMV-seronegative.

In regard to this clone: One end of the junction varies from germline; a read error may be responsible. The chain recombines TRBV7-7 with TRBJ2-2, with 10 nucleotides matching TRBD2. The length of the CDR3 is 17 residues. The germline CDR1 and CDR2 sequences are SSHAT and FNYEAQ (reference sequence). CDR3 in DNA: TGTGCTAGCAGCTTAGGGCTAGCGGGAGTAAACACCGGGGAGCTGTTTTTT. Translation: CASSLGLAGVNTGELFF.

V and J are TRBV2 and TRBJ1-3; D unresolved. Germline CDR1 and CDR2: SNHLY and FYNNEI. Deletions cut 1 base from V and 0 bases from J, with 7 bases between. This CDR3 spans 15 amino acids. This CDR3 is CASSEVIVSGNTIYF. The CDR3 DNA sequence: TGTGCCAGCAGTGAAGTTATCGTCTCTGGAAACACCATATATTTT.

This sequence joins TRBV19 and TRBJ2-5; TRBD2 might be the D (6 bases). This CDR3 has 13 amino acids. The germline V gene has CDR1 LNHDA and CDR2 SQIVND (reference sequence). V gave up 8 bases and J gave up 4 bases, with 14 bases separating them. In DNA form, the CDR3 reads TGTGCCAGTGGTCCGGGAGTCTTAGAGACCCAGTACTTC. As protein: CASGPGVLETQYF.

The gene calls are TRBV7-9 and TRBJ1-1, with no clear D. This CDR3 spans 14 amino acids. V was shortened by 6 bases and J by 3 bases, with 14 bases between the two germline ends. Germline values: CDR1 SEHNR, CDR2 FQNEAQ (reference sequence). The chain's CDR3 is CASSRDGSHTEAFF. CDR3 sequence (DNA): TGTGCCAGCAGTCGAGACGGGTCTCACACTGAAGCTTTCTTT.

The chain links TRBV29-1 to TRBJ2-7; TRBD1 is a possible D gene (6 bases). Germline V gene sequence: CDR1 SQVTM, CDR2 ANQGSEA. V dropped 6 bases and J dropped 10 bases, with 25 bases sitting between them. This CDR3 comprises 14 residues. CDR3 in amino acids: CSVLNRAASIQQYF. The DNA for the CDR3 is TGCAGCGTACTCAACAGGGCCGCATCAATTCAACAGTACTTC.

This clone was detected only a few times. The CDR3 sequence is CASSDLSEYNEQFF. CDR3 nucleotides: TGTGCCAGCAGTGACCTTAGCGAATACAATGAGCAGTTCTTC. The genes are TRBV6-6 and TRBJ2-1; possible D gene TRBD2, 5 bases. Germline CDR1 MNHNY, CDR2 SVGAGI (reference sequence). The germline V and J ends were trimmed by 5 bases and 4 bases, with 12 bases remaining between them. The CDR3 covers 14 residues.

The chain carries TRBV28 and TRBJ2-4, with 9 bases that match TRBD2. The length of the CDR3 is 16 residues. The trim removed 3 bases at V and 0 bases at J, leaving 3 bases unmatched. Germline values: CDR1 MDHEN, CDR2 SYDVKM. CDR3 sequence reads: CASSFAGGKAKNIQYF. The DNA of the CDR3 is TGTGCCAGCAGTTTCGCGGGAGGGAAAGCCAAAAACATTCAGTACTTC.

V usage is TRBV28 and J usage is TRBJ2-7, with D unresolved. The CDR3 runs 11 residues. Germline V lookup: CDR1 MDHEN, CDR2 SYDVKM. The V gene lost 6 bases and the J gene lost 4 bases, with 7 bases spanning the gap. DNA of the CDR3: TGTGCCAGCAGCCTCACTTACGAGCAGTACTTC. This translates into CASSLTYEQYF.

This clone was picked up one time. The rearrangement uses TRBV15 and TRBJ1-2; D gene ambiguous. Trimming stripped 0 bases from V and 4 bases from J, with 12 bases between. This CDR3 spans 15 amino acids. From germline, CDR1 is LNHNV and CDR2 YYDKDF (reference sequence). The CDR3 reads CATSRDFDLIYGYTF. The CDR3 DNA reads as TGTGCCACCAGCAGAGATTTCGACTTGATCTATGGCTACACCTTC.

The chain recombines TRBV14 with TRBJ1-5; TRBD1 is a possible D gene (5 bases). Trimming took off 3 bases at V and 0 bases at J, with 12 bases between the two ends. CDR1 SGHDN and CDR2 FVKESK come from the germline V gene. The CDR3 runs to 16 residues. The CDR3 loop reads CASSQGGRYSNQPQHF. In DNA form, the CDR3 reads TGTGCCAGCAGCCAGGGGGGACGGTATAGCAATCAGCCCCAGCATTTT.

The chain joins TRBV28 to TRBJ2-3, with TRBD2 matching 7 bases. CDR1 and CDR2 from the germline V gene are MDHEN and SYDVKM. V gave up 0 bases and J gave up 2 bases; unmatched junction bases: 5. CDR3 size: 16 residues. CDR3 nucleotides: TGTGCCAGCAGTTTATGGACTAGCCGAAACACAGATACGCAGTATTTT. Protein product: CASSLWTSRNTDTQYF. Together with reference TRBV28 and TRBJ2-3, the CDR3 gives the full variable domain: DVKVTQSSRYLVKRTGEKVFLECVQDMDHENMFWYRQDPGLGLRLIYFSYDVKMKEKGDIPEGYSVSREKKERFSLILESASTNQTSMYLCASSLWTSRNTDTQYFGPGTRLTVL.

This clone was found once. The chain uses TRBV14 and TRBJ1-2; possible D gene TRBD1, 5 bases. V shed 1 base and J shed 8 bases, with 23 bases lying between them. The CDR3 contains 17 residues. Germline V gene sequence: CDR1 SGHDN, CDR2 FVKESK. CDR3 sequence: CASSQATLPGRREGYTF. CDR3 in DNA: TGTGCCAGCAGCCAAGCGACTCTTCCAGGGCGGCGGGAGGGCTACACCTTC. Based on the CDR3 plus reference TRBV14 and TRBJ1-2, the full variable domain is EAGVTQFPSHSVIEKGQTVTLRCDPISGHDNLYWYRRVMGKEIKFLLHFVKESKQDESGMPNNRFLAERTGGTYSTLKVQPAELEDSGVYFCASSQATLPGRREGYTFGSGTRLTVV.

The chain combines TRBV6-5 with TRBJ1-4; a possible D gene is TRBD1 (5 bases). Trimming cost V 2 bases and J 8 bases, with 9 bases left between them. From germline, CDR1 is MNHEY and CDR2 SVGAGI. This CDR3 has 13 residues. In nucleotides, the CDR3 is TGTGCCAGCAGTTACGGGGGAGGGGAAAAACTGTTTTTT. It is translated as CASSYGGGEKLFF.

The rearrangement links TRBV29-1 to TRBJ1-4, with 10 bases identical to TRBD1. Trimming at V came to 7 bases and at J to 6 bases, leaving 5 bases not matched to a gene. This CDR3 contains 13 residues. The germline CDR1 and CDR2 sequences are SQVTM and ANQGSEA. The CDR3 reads CSGTDRGHEKLFF. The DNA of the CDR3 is TGCAGCGGGACAGACAGGGGGCATGAAAAACTGTTTTTT. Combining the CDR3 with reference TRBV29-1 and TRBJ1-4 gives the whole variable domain SAVISQKPSRDICQRGTSLTIQCQVDSQVTMMFWYRQQPGQSLTLIATANQGSEATYESGFVIDKFPISRPNLTFSTLTVSNMSPEDSSIYLCSGTDRGHEKLFFGSGTQLSVL.

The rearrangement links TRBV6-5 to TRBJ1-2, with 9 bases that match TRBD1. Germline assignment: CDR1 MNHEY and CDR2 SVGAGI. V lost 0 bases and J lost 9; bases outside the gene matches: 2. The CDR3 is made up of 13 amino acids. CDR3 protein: CASSYSGTGRYTF. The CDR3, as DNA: TGTGCCAGCAGTTACTCCGGGACAGGGCGCTACACCTTC.

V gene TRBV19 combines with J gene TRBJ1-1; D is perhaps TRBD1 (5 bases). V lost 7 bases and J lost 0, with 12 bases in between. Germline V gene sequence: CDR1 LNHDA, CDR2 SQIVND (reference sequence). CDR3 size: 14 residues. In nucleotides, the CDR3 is TGTGCCAGTAATACTCGGGGGGTGAACACTGAAGCTTTCTTT. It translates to CASNTRGVNTEAFF.

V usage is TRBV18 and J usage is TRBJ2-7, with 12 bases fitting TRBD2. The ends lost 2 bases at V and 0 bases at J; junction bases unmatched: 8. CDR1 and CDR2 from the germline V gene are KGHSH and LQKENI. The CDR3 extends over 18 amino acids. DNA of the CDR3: TGTGCCAGCTCACCAGCAGGACTAGCGGGACGGAGCTCCTACGAGCAGTACTTC. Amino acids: CASSPAGLAGRSSYEQYF.

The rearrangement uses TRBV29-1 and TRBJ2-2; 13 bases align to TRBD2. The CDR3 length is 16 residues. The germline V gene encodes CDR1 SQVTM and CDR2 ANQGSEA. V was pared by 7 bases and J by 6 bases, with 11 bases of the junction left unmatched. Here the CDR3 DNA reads TGCAGCGCCACGCAGCCTGGACTAGCGGGAGCCGGGGAGCTGTTTTTT. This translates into CSATQPGLAGAGELFF.

CDR3: CASSLYSGRSETQYF. DNA of the CDR3: TGCGCCAGCAGCTTGTACAGCGGGAGAAGTGAGACCCAGTACTTC. The J gene is TRBJ2-5, the V gene TRBV5-1; TRBD2 matches at 8 bases. CDR3 length equals 15 residues. J lost 5 bases, V lost 1 base, and 7 bases had no gene match. CDR1 and CDR2 (germline): SGHRS, YFSETQ.

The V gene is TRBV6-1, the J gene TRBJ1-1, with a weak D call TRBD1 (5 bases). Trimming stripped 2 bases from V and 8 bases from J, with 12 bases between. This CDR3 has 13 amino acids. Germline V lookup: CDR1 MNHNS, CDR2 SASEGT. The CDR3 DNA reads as TGTGCCAGCAGTGAACAATTACAGGCCGAAGCTTTCTTT. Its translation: CASSEQLQAEAFF.

The CDR3 loop reads CASSVWGLAGGENIQYF. The CDR3 DNA reads as TGTGCCAGCAGTGTTTGGGGTCTAGCGGGAGGCGAAAACATTCAGTACTTC. The V call is TRBV6-1, the J call TRBJ2-4, with 11 bases identical to TRBD2. The length of the CDR3 is 17 residues. In germline, CDR1 is MNHNS, CDR2 SASEGT. Trimming removed 4 bases from V and 5 bases from J; junction bases left unmatched: 10.

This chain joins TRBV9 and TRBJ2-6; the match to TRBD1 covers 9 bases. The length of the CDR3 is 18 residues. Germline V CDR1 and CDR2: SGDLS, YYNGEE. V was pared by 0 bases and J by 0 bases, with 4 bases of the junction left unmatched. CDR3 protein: CASSVGTGAFSGANVLTF. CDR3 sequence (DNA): TGTGCCAGCAGCGTAGGGACAGGGGCCTTCTCTGGGGCCAACGTCCTGACTTTC. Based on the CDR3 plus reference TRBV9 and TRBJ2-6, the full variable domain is DSGVTQTPKHLITATGQRVTLRCSPRSGDLSVYWYQQSLDQGLQFLIQYYNGEERAKGNILERFSAQQFPDLHSELNLSSLELGDSALYFCASSVGTGAFSGANVLTFGAGSRLTVL.

The CDR3 here is CSVERDSRYGYTF. Written as DNA, the CDR3 is TGCAGCGTTGAAAGGGACAGCCGCTATGGCTACACCTTC. The V and J genes are TRBV29-1 and TRBJ1-2; 7 bases are a match to TRBD1. The CDR3 covers 13 residues. Trimming took 2 bases from V and 4 from J; bases not matched to a gene: 4. CDR1 is SQVTM, CDR2 ANQGSEA, per germline. Drawing the rest from reference TRBV29-1 and TRBJ1-2, the complete variable domain is SAVISQKPSRDICQRGTSLTIQCQVDSQVTMMFWYRQQPGQSLTLIATANQGSEATYESGFVIDKFPISRPNLTFSTLTVSNMSPEDSSIYLCSVERDSRYGYTFGSGTRLTVV.

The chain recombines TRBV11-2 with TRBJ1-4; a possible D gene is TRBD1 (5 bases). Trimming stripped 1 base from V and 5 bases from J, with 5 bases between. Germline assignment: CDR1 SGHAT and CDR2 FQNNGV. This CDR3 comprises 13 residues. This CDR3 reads CASSLGTNEKLFF. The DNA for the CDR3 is TGTGCCAGCAGCTTAGGGACAAATGAAAAACTGTTTTTT.

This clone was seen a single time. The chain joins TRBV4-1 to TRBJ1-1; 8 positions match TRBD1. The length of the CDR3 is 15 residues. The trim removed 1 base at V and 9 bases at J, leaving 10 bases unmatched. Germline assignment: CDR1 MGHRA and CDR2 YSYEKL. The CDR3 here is CASSQGRTGIRKAFF. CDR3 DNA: TGCGCCAGCAGCCAAGGTCGGACAGGGATAAGGAAAGCTTTCTTT.

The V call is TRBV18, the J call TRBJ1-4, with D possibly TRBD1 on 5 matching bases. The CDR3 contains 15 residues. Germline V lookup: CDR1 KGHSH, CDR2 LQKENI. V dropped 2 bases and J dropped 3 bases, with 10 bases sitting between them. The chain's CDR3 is CASSPRGPANEKLFF. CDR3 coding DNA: TGTGCCAGCTCACCAAGGGGTCCGGCTAATGAAAAACTGTTTTTT. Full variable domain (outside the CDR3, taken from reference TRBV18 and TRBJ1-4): NAGVMQNPRHLVRRRGQEARLRCSPMKGHSHVYWYRQLPEEGLKFMVYLQKENIIDESGMPKERFSAEFPKEGPSILRIQQVVRGDSAAYFCASSPRGPANEKLFFGSGTQLSVL.

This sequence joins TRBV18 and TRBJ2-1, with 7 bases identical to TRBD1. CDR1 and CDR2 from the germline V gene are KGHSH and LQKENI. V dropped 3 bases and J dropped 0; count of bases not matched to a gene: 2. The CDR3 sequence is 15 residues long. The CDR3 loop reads CASSPGQSSYNEQFF. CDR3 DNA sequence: TGTGCCAGCTCACCGGGACAGAGCTCCTACAATGAGCAGTTCTTC.